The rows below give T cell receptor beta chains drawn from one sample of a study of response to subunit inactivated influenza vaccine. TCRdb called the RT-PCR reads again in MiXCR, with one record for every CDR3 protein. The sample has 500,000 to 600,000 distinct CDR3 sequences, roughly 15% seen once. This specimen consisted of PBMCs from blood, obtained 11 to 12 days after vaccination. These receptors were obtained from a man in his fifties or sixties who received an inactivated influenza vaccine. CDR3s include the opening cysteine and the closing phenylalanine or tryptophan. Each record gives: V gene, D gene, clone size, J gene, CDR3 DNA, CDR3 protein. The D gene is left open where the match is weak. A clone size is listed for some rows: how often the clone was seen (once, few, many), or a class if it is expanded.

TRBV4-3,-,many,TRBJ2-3,TGCGCCAGCAGCCAAGTTGGTGGTAGCACAGATACGCAGTATTTT,CASSQVGGSTDTQYF
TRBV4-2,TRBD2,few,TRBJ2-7,TGTGCCAGCAGCCAAGATTCCTCCCTAGCGGGGGGCTACGAGCAGTACTTC,CASSQDSSLAGGYEQYF
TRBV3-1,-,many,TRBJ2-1,TGTGCCAGCAGCCAAGCCTCGGCCCACTTTGATGAGCAGTTCTTC,CASSQASAHFDEQFF
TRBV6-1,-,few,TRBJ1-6,TGTGCCAGCAGGACCAACTCACCCCTCCACTTT,CASRTNSPLHF
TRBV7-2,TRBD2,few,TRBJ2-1,TGTGCCAGCAGCTTAGCGGCAGCGGGAGGAAGTTACAATGAGCAGTTCTTC,CASSLAAAGGSYNEQFF
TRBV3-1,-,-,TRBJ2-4,TGTGCCAGCAGCCAACCGGGCGGGGCCAAAAACATTCAGTACTTC,CASSQPGGAKNIQYF
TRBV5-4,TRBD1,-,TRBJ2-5,TGTGCCAGCAGCCTGCCCGCAGGGGGACAAGAGACCCAGTACTTC,CASSLPAGGQETQYF
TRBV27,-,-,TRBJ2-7,TGTGCCAGCAGCCCCAGGGGCAGAGCCTACGAGCAGTACTTC,CASSPRGRAYEQYF
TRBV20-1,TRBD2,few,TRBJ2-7,TGCAGTGCCCCCACCGCGGGAGGACCCTACGAGCAGTACTTC,CSAPTAGGPYEQYF
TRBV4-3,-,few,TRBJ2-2,TGCGCCAGCAGCCAGGGGGGACTCGGACAGAACACCGGGGAGCTGTTTTTT,CASSQGGLGQNTGELFF
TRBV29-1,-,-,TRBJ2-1,TGCAGCGTTGAACGTAAGGGGGGGAGCAATGAGCAGTTCTTC,CSVERKGGSNEQFF
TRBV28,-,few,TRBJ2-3,TGTGCCACCCAACCTCAGGAGCAATATACGCAGTATTTT,CATQPQEQYTQYF
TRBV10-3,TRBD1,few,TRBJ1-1,TGTGCCATCAGCCAACTGGGACAGGTCATGAACACTGAAGCTTTCTTT,CAISQLGQVMNTEAFF
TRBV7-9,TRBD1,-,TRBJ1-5,TGTGCCAGCAGCGTGGGACAGAGCAATCAGCCCCAGCATTTT,CASSVGQSNQPQHF
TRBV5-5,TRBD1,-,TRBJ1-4,TGTGCCAGCAGCAACGTAGGGACAGGAAATGAAAAACTGTTTTTT,CASSNVGTGNEKLFF
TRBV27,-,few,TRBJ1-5,TGTGCCAGCAGTCCTGACAGCTGGCTTCAACCTAATCAGCCCCAGCATTTT,CASSPDSWLQPNQPQHF
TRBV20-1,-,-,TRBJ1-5,TGCAGTGCTAAGGGATATAGCAATCAGCCCCAGCATTTT,CSAKGYSNQPQHF
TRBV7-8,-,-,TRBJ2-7,TGTGCCAGCAGCTTGGGGATCGGGCAGTACTTC,CASSLGIGQYF
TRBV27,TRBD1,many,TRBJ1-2,TGTGCCAGCAGTCCTGCGACAGGGGGATCGTATGGCTACACCTTC,CASSPATGGSYGYTF
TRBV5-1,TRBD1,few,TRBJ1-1,TGCGCCAGCAGCATCCTACAGGGGCGGAACACTGAAGCTTTCTTT,CASSILQGRNTEAFF
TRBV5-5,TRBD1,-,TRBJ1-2,TGTGCCAGCAGCCTGTCGGGGGACAGACCCTTCGGCTACACCTTC,CASSLSGDRPFGYTF
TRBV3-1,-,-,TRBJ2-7,TGTGCCAGCAGCCAAATCGGGGGAAGCTTCGGGGAGCAGTACTTC,CASSQIGGSFGEQYF
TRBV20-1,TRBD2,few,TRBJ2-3,TGCAGTGCTAGAGGCCCCCTTGGCGGGAGGGCAGATACGCAGTATTTT,CSARGPLGGRADTQYF
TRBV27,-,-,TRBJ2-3,TGTGCCAGCAGTTCTGACGTAGCTTTCACAGATACGCAGTATTTT,CASSSDVAFTDTQYF
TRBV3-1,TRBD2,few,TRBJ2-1,TGTGCCAGCCGACTAGCGGGTCAGAGGGACAATGAGCAGTTCTTC,CASRLAGQRDNEQFF
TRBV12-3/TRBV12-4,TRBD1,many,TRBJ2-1,TGTGCCAGCAGTTTACGGGACAGGGGGAGCAATGAGCAGTTCTTC,CASSLRDRGSNEQFF
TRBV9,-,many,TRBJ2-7,TGTGCCAGCAATGGGGGGACCGCATCCTACGAGCAGTACTTC,CASNGGTASYEQYF
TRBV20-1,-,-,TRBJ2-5,TGCAGTGCCAGGGGGGACGATCCATTGACCCAGTACTTC,CSARGDDPLTQYF
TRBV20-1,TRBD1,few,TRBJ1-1,TGCAGTGCTGCCGGAGGGGGCAGCATGAACACTGAAGCTTTCTTT,CSAAGGGSMNTEAFF
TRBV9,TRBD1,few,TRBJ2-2,TGTGCCAGCAGCGTAGTAGGGACAGGGGTAGGCACCGGGGAGCTGTTTTTT,CASSVVGTGVGTGELFF
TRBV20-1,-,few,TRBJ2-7,TGCAGTGCGTCCTTGGGGGCCTCCTCCTACGAGCAGTACTTC,CSASLGASSYEQYF
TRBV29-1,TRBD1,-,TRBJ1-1,TGCAGCGTGGGGACAGGGGGGCGGACTGAAGCTTTCTTT,CSVGTGGRTEAFF
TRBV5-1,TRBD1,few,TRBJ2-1,TGCGCCAGCAGCCTCTGGCCGGGACCAGGGGGCAATGAGCAGTTCTTC,CASSLWPGPGGNEQFF